Listed below are T cell receptor beta chains from one sample, sequenced in a study of neurological immune-mediated disorders. TCRdb ran MiXCR on the 5' RACE reads and lists one entry per CDR3 protein. The sample has 14,000 or so distinct CDR3 sequences; around 13% are singletons. Sequences were obtained from CD8+ T cells from blood. These receptors were collected from a female donor with HTLV-1-associated myelopathy (HAM/TSP). CDR3s include the opening cysteine and the closing phenylalanine or tryptophan. The D gene is left open where the match is weak. Rows give clone size only sometimes, using once, few, many, or a class for an expanded clone.

cdr3_nt: TGTGCCAGCAGCTCAGTCCCTGGGACAGATACGCAGTATTTT; cdr3_aa: CASSSVPGTDTQYF; clone_size: many; j_call: TRBJ2-3; d_call: NA; v_call: TRBV7-8
cdr3_nt: TGTGCCAGCAAAGACCTGACAGGGCCACAAGAGACCCAGTACTTC; cdr3_aa: CASKDLTGPQETQYF; clone_size: many; j_call: TRBJ2-5; d_call: TRBD1; v_call: TRBV2
cdr3_nt: TGTGCCAGCAGTAAACAGCGGGGGTCGAAACTTGACACAGATACGCAGTATTTT; cdr3_aa: CASSKQRGSKLDTDTQYF; clone_size: many; j_call: TRBJ2-3; d_call: TRBD2; v_call: TRBV6-2/TRBV6-3
cdr3_nt: TGTGCCAGCAGCAGAACCGGGGCGGAAGGCTACACCTTC; cdr3_aa: CASSRTGAEGYTF; clone_size: NA; j_call: TRBJ1-2; d_call: NA; v_call: TRBV7-6
cdr3_nt: TGCGCCAGCAGCCAGGATGGACAGGGAACCGGGGAGCTGTTTTTT; cdr3_aa: CASSQDGQGTGELFF; clone_size: many; j_call: TRBJ2-2; d_call: TRBD1; v_call: TRBV4-3
cdr3_nt: TGTGCCAGCAGTGGTAGTGTCCCGTTGGACTATGGCTACACCTTC; cdr3_aa: CASSGSVPLDYGYTF; clone_size: many; j_call: TRBJ1-2; d_call: NA; v_call: TRBV5-5
cdr3_nt: TGTGCCAGCAGTTCAAGGGGTATCCCGGGGGCCAACGTCCTGACTTTC; cdr3_aa: CASSSRGIPGANVLTF; clone_size: NA; j_call: TRBJ2-6; d_call: NA; v_call: TRBV12-3/TRBV12-4
cdr3_nt: TGTGCCAGCAGTTTATATGACCTTAGCGGGGCCGATGGCAATGAGCAGTTCTTC; cdr3_aa: CASSLYDLSGADGNEQFF; clone_size: many; j_call: TRBJ2-1; d_call: TRBD2; v_call: TRBV28
cdr3_nt: TGTGCCAGCAGTCCGACAGGGATTATAACCGGGGAGCTGTTTTTT; cdr3_aa: CASSPTGIITGELFF; clone_size: many; j_call: TRBJ2-2; d_call: TRBD1; v_call: TRBV27
cdr3_nt: TGTGCCAGCAGCTTAGACGCGGGGGGGCCGGTCGAGCAGTACTTC; cdr3_aa: CASSLDAGGPVEQYF; clone_size: NA; j_call: TRBJ2-7; d_call: TRBD2; v_call: TRBV11-2
cdr3_nt: TGCAGTGCTAGAGACACGATCGGGACAGCCAAGGGAGAGCAGTACTTC; cdr3_aa: CSARDTIGTAKGEQYF; clone_size: many; j_call: TRBJ2-7; d_call: TRBD1; v_call: TRBV20-1
cdr3_nt: TGCGCCAGCAGCCAAGTTCCCCGACAGGGTAACCAGCCCCAGCATTTT; cdr3_aa: CASSQVPRQGNQPQHF; clone_size: many; j_call: TRBJ1-5; d_call: TRBD1; v_call: TRBV4-1
cdr3_nt: TGTGCCAGCAGTCCCAACAAGCACAATGAGCAGTTCTTC; cdr3_aa: CASSPNKHNEQFF; clone_size: few; j_call: TRBJ2-1; d_call: NA; v_call: TRBV5-6
cdr3_nt: TGTGCCAGCAGCCAAGGGTCCAATGAGCAGTTCTTC; cdr3_aa: CASSQGSNEQFF; clone_size: many; j_call: TRBJ2-1; d_call: NA; v_call: TRBV4-2
cdr3_nt: TGCGCCAGCAGCCAGGGGACAGTCAATCAGCCCCAGCATTTT; cdr3_aa: CASSQGTVNQPQHF; clone_size: many; j_call: TRBJ1-5; d_call: TRBD1; v_call: TRBV4-1
cdr3_nt: TGCGCCAGCAGCTTGGTAGCGCGGGAGGGCCGAGTTGGACAGGAGACCCAGTACTTC; cdr3_aa: CASSLVAREGRVGQETQYF; clone_size: many; j_call: TRBJ2-5; d_call: TRBD2; v_call: TRBV5-1
cdr3_nt: TGTGCCTGGAGTCCGGAGGGGGGCTGGAATTCACCCCTCCACTTT; cdr3_aa: CAWSPEGGWNSPLHF; clone_size: few; j_call: TRBJ1-6; d_call: NA; v_call: TRBV30
cdr3_nt: TGTGCCAGCAGCGTAGAAGTCTCGCCGGTATCCCTCCACTTT; cdr3_aa: CASSVEVSPVSLHF; clone_size: NA; j_call: TRBJ1-6; d_call: NA; v_call: TRBV9
cdr3_nt: TGCGCCAGCAGCCCCCTCGGTGGTAACACCGGGGAGCTGTTTTTT; cdr3_aa: CASSPLGGNTGELFF; clone_size: many; j_call: TRBJ2-2; d_call: NA; v_call: TRBV5-1
cdr3_nt: TGCGCCAGCAGCCCTTTATTAGCGGGGGGGCTCGGGGAGCTGTTTTTT; cdr3_aa: CASSPLLAGGLGELFF; clone_size: many; j_call: TRBJ2-2; d_call: TRBD2; v_call: TRBV4-3
cdr3_nt: TGTGCCAGCAGCTTCCAGGGACAGGTCACCCAAGGGGATTACAATGAGCAGTTCTTC; cdr3_aa: CASSFQGQVTQGDYNEQFF; clone_size: NA; j_call: TRBJ2-1; d_call: TRBD1; v_call: TRBV7-9
cdr3_nt: TGTGCCAGCAGCCCCTTCGCTAAAGCTTTCTTT; cdr3_aa: CASSPFAKAFF; clone_size: NA; j_call: TRBJ1-1; d_call: NA; v_call: TRBV7-9
cdr3_nt: TGTGCCATCAGTGAAGTGGTCTTGGGTGAAAAACTGTTTTTT; cdr3_aa: CAISEVVLGEKLFF; clone_size: many; j_call: TRBJ1-4; d_call: NA; v_call: TRBV10-3
cdr3_nt: TGTGCCAGCAGCTCCGGGACTCGTGATACGCAGTATTTT; cdr3_aa: CASSSGTRDTQYF; clone_size: NA; j_call: TRBJ2-3; d_call: NA; v_call: TRBV12-3/TRBV12-4
cdr3_nt: TGTGCCAGCAGCTCAACAGGTGAGAACTACGATCAGTACTTC; cdr3_aa: CASSSTGENYDQYF; clone_size: once; j_call: TRBJ2-7; d_call: NA; v_call: TRBV7-9
cdr3_nt: TGTGCCAGCAGTTTACTCGAGACTAGCGCAAGCAGCACAGATACGCAGTATTTT; cdr3_aa: CASSLLETSASSTDTQYF; clone_size: many; j_call: TRBJ2-3; d_call: TRBD2; v_call: TRBV27
cdr3_nt: TGTGCCAGCAGCCAAGATGGAGGGGAGGCCTTGGGTGAGACCCAGTACTTC; cdr3_aa: CASSQDGGEALGETQYF; clone_size: many; j_call: TRBJ2-5; d_call: NA; v_call: TRBV3-1
cdr3_nt: TGTGCCAGCAGTTTCGGGTTTACGATGGCTGGGGCCAACGTCCTGACTTTC; cdr3_aa: CASSFGFTMAGANVLTF; clone_size: many; j_call: TRBJ2-6; d_call: NA; v_call: TRBV28
cdr3_nt: TGTGCCAGCAGCTTAGGTACTAGCGGGGAGCAGTACTTC; cdr3_aa: CASSLGTSGEQYF; clone_size: large; j_call: TRBJ2-7; d_call: TRBD2; v_call: TRBV11-2
cdr3_nt: TGCGCCAGCAGCCAAGGATCAAACTACAATGAGCAGTTCTTC; cdr3_aa: CASSQGSNYNEQFF; clone_size: many; j_call: TRBJ2-1; d_call: NA; v_call: TRBV4-1
cdr3_nt: TGCGCCAGCAGCCAGACTAGCGGGAGTCTCTCCGTGCGGGAGCAGTTCTTC; cdr3_aa: CASSQTSGSLSVREQFF; clone_size: many; j_call: TRBJ2-1; d_call: TRBD2; v_call: TRBV5-1
cdr3_nt: TGTGCCAGCAGCTTAGCCCTTGGGCGGCGAAACCCTACTCCGTACGAGCAGTACTTC; cdr3_aa: CASSLALGRRNPTPYEQYF; clone_size: many; j_call: TRBJ2-7; d_call: NA; v_call: TRBV7-6
cdr3_nt: TGTGCCAGCAGCTTAGGAGACAGGGGGCACGGGGAGCTGTTTTTT; cdr3_aa: CASSLGDRGHGELFF; clone_size: many; j_call: TRBJ2-2; d_call: TRBD1; v_call: TRBV7-2
cdr3_nt: TGTGCCAGCAGCTTAAGTGCTTTCCCTAGCACAGATACGCAGTATTTT; cdr3_aa: CASSLSAFPSTDTQYF; clone_size: many; j_call: TRBJ2-3; d_call: NA; v_call: TRBV7-9
cdr3_nt: TGTGCCAGCAGTGACCCGGCCCTCGGGGGGGGCGATTCGAACACCGGGGAGCTGTTTTTT; cdr3_aa: CASSDPALGGGDSNTGELFF; clone_size: many; j_call: TRBJ2-2; d_call: TRBD2; v_call: TRBV6-1
cdr3_nt: TGCGCCAGCAGCATCAGACAGGGCCTAAACTACGAGCAGTACTTC; cdr3_aa: CASSIRQGLNYEQYF; clone_size: many; j_call: TRBJ2-7; d_call: TRBD1; v_call: TRBV5-1
cdr3_nt: TGTGCCAGCAGCTTAGGGCAGGGGGCGTACAATGAGCAGTTCTTC; cdr3_aa: CASSLGQGAYNEQFF; clone_size: many; j_call: TRBJ2-1; d_call: TRBD1; v_call: TRBV7-6
cdr3_nt: TGTGCCAGCAGCAACTCAGACTTGAACTATGGCTACACCTTC; cdr3_aa: CASSNSDLNYGYTF; clone_size: many; j_call: TRBJ1-2; d_call: NA; v_call: TRBV7-9
cdr3_nt: TGTGCCAGCAACCTCCGGGGCGACCCGAAGAACAATGAGCAGTTCTTC; cdr3_aa: CASNLRGDPKNNEQFF; clone_size: many; j_call: TRBJ2-1; d_call: NA; v_call: TRBV6-2/TRBV6-3
cdr3_nt: TGTGCCAGCAGTCCGGGACAGGGTGCAGCGGCGAACACCGGGGAGCTGTTTTTT; cdr3_aa: CASSPGQGAAANTGELFF; clone_size: many; j_call: TRBJ2-2; d_call: TRBD1; v_call: TRBV27
cdr3_nt: TGCGCCAGCAGCCCGGCAGTAAATCAGCCCCAGCATTTT; cdr3_aa: CASSPAVNQPQHF; clone_size: NA; j_call: TRBJ1-5; d_call: NA; v_call: TRBV5-1
cdr3_nt: TGTGCCAGCAGCTTAGGTGAGACGGGAGTCCAGTACTTC; cdr3_aa: CASSLGETGVQYF; clone_size: many; j_call: TRBJ2-4; d_call: NA; v_call: TRBV7-9
cdr3_nt: TGTGCCAGCAGTTTTTTATCCTCCGGGGAGCTGTTTTTT; cdr3_aa: CASSFLSSGELFF; clone_size: many; j_call: TRBJ2-2; d_call: NA; v_call: TRBV27
cdr3_nt: TGTGCCAGCAGAGACAGGGGGGTGGCTCAGCCCCAGCATTTT; cdr3_aa: CASRDRGVAQPQHF; clone_size: many; j_call: TRBJ1-5; d_call: TRBD1; v_call: TRBV2
cdr3_nt: TGTGCCAGCAGTGGGTCCTCGCAGTTAGATACGCAGTATTTT; cdr3_aa: CASSGSSQLDTQYF; clone_size: medium-sized; j_call: TRBJ2-3; d_call: NA; v_call: TRBV6-6
cdr3_nt: TGTGCCACCAGTCCCGCGACGGATCTGGGCGGCTACACCTTC; cdr3_aa: CATSPATDLGGYTF; clone_size: many; j_call: TRBJ1-2; d_call: NA; v_call: TRBV15
cdr3_nt: TGCGCCAGCAGCTTGGGACTAGGGACCTACAATGAGCAGTTCTTC; cdr3_aa: CASSLGLGTYNEQFF; clone_size: medium-sized; j_call: TRBJ2-1; d_call: NA; v_call: TRBV5-1
cdr3_nt: TGTGCCAGCAGCCCGGCCACAGGGGGCTTTAATTCACCCCTCCACTTT; cdr3_aa: CASSPATGGFNSPLHF; clone_size: medium-sized; j_call: TRBJ1-6; d_call: TRBD1; v_call: TRBV7-9
cdr3_nt: TGTGCCAGCAGCGTATCGGGAGTTGAGGCCAATGAGCAGTTCTTC; cdr3_aa: CASSVSGVEANEQFF; clone_size: many; j_call: TRBJ2-1; d_call: NA; v_call: TRBV9
cdr3_nt: TGTGCCAGCAGCTTACTCACCGGGGAGCTGTTTTTT; cdr3_aa: CASSLLTGELFF; clone_size: many; j_call: TRBJ2-2; d_call: NA; v_call: TRBV5-5
cdr3_nt: TGCGCCAGCAGCCAAGATCCACGGGGGAACACCGGGGAGCTGTTTTTT; cdr3_aa: CASSQDPRGNTGELFF; clone_size: many; j_call: TRBJ2-2; d_call: NA; v_call: TRBV4-3
cdr3_nt: TGTTCCAGCAGCGTAGGGGGAGGGAGCTCCTATAATTCACCCCTCCACTTT; cdr3_aa: CSSSVGGGSSYNSPLHF; clone_size: NA; j_call: TRBJ1-6; d_call: NA; v_call: TRBV9
cdr3_nt: TGTGCCAGCAGCCAATTCCAGGGGGTTGGAAATACCATATATTTT; cdr3_aa: CASSQFQGVGNTIYF; clone_size: NA; j_call: TRBJ1-3; d_call: TRBD1; v_call: TRBV14
cdr3_nt: TGTGCCACCAGCAGAGATAGTTCTAGCACAGATACGCAGTATTTT; cdr3_aa: CATSRDSSSTDTQYF; clone_size: many; j_call: TRBJ2-3; d_call: NA; v_call: TRBV15
cdr3_nt: TGTGCCAGCAGCCTAGTAGAGGAGGCCGGGGAGCTGTTTTTT; cdr3_aa: CASSLVEEAGELFF; clone_size: many; j_call: TRBJ2-2; d_call: NA; v_call: TRBV7-9
cdr3_nt: TGCAGTGCTCCGGCGGGAGCCTCGGGGGAGACCCAGTACTTC; cdr3_aa: CSAPAGASGETQYF; clone_size: many; j_call: TRBJ2-5; d_call: TRBD2; v_call: TRBV20-1